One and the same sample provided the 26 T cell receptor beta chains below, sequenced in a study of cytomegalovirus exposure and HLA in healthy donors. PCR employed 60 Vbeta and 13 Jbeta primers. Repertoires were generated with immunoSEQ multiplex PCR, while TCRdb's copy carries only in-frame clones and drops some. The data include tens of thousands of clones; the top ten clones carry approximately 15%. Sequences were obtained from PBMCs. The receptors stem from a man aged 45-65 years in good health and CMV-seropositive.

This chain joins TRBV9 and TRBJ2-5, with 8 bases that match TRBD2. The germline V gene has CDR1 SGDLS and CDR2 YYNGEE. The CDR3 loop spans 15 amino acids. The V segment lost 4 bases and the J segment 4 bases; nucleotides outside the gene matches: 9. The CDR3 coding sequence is TGTGCCAGCAGCTATCTCGGGACTAGTGGAGAGACCCAGTACTTC. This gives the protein CASSYLGTSGETQYF.

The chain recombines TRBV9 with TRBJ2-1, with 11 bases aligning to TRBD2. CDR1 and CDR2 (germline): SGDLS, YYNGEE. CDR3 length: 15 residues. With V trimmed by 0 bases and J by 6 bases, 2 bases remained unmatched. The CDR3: CASSVELAGANEQFF. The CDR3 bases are TGTGCCAGCAGCGTAGAACTAGCGGGAGCCAATGAGCAGTTCTTC.

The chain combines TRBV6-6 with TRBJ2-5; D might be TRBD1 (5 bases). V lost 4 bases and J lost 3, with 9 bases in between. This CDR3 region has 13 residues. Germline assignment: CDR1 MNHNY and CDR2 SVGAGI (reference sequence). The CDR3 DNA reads TGTGCCAGCAGTTCCCCGACAGAAGAGACCCAGTACTTC. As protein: CASSSPTEETQYF.

The chain's CDR3 is CASSETSGSYNEQFF. The CDR3 region has the DNA TGTGCCAGCAGTGAAACTAGCGGCAGTTACAATGAGCAGTTCTTC. The chain links TRBV25-1 to TRBJ2-1; TRBD2 aligns across 8 bases. V was clipped by 2 bases and J by 4 bases; unmatched bases: 4. The germline V gene encodes CDR1 MGHDK and CDR2 SYGVNS. The CDR3 is made up of 15 amino acids.

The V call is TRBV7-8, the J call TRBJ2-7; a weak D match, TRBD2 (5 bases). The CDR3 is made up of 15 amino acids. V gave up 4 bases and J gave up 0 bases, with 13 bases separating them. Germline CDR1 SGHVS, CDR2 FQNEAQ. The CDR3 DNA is TGTGCCAGCAGCTCTAGCAGCATTCTCTCCTACGAGCAGTACGTC. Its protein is CASSSSSILSYEQYV.

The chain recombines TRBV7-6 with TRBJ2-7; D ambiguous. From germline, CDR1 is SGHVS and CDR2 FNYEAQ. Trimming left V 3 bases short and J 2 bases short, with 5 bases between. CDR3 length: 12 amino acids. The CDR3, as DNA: TGTGCCAGCAGCTTGGGCGCCTACGAGCAGTACTTC. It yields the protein CASSLGAYEQYF.

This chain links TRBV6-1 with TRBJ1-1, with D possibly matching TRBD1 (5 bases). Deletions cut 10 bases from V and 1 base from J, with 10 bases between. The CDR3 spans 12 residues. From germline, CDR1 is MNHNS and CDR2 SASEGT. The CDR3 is CATRGANTEAFF. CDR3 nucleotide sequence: TGTGCCACCAGAGGGGCGAACACTGAAGCTTTCTTT.

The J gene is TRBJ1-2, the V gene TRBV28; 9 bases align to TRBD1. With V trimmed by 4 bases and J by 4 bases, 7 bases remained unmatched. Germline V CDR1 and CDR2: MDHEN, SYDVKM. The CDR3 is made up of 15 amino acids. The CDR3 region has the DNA TGTGCCAGCAGTTCCGGGACAGGGAAGATCTATGGCTACACCTTC. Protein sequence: CASSSGTGKIYGYTF.

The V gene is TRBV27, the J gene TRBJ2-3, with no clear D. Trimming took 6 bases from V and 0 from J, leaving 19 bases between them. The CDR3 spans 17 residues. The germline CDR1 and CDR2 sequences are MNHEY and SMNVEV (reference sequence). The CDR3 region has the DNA TGTGCCAGCAGCGAAACTCTAGTACCCACTAGCACAGATACGCAGTATTTT. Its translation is CASSETLVPTSTDTQYF.

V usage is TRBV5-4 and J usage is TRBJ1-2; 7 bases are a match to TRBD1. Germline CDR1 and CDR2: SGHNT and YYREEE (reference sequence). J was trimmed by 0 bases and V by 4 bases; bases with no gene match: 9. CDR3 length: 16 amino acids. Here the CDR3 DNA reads TGTGCCAGCAGCCTAGGGAGCAGGGGGGCTAACTATGGCTACACCTTC. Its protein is CASSLGSRGANYGYTF.

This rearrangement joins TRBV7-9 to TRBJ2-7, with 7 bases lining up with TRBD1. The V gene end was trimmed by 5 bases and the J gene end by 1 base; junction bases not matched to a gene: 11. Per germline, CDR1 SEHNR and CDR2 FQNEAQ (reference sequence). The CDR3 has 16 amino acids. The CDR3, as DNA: TGTGCCAGCAGCCCCAGGGGGAACGTGGCGTCCTACGAGCAGTACTTC. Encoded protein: CASSPRGNVASYEQYF.

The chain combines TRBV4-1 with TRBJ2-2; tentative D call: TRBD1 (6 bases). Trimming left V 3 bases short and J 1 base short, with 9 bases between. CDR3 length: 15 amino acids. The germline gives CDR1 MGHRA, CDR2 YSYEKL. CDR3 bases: TGCGCCAGCAGCCAGGGGGCGCAGAACACCGGGGAGCTGTTTTTT. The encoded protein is CASSQGAQNTGELFF.

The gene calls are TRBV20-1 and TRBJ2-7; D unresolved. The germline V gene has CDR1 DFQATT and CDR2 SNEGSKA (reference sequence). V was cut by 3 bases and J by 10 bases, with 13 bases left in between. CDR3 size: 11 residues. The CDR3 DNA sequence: TGCAGTGCTAGTTATCGGAGTGGCCAGTACTTC. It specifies CSASYRSGQYF.

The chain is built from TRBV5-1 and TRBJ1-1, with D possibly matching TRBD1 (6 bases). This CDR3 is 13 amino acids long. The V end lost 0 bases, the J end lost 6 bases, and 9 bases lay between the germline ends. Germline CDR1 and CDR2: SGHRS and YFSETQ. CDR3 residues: CASSLAGQAEAFF. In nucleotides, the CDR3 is TGCGCCAGCAGCTTGGCGGGACAAGCTGAAGCTTTCTTT.

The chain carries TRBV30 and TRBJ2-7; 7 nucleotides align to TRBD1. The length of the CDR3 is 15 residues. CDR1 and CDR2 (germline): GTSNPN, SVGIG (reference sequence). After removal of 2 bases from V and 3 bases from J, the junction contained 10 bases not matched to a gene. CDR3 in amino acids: CAWSPSTGVVYEQYF. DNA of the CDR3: TGTGCCTGGAGTCCTAGCACAGGGGTGGTCTACGAGCAGTACTTC.

CDR3 sequence: CASSRQARTDTQYF. The CDR3 nucleotides read TGTGCCAGCTCAAGACAAGCACGCACAGATACGCAGTATTTT. V is TRBV18 and J is TRBJ2-3; D gene uncertain. There are 14 residues in the CDR3. CDR1 is KGHSH and CDR2 is LQKENI in the germline V gene. V was cut by 5 bases and J by 1 base, with 10 bases left in between.

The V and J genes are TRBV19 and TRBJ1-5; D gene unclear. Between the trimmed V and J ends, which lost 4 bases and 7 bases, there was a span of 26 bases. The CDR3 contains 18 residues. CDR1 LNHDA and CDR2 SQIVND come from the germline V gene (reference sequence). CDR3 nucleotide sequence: TGTGCCAGTAGTACAACCTCCCTCCAGGTAGCGGGTAACCAGCCCCAGCATTTT. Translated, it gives CASSTTSLQVAGNQPQHF.

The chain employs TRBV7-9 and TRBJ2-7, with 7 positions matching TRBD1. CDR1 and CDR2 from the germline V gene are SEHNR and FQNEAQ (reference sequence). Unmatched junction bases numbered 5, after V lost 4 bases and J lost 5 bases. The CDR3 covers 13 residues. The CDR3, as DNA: TGTGCCAGCAGCTCGACAGGGATTGACGAGCAGTACTTC. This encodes CASSSTGIDEQYF.

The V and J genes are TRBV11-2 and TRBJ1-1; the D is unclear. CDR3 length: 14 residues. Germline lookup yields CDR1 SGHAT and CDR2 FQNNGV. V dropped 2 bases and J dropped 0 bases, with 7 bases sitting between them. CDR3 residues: CASSLYSMNTEAFF. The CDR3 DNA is TGTGCCAGCAGCTTATATAGCATGAACACTGAAGCTTTCTTT.

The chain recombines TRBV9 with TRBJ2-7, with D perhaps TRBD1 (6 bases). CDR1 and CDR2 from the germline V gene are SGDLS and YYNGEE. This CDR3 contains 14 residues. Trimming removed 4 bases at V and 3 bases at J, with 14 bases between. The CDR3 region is CASSPGDTIYEQYV. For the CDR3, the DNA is TGTGCCAGCAGCCCTGGGGACACTATCTACGAGCAGTACGTC.

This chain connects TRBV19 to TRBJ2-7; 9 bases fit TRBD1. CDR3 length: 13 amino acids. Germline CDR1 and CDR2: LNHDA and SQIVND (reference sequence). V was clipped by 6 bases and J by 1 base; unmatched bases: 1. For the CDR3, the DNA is TGTGCCAGTAGGGACAGGGGTTCCTACGAGCAGTACTTC. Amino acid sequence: CASRDRGSYEQYF.

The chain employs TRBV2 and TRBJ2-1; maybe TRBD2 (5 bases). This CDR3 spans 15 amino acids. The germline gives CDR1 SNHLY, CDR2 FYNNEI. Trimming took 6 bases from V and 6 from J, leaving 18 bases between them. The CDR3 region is CASSPIGESANEQFF. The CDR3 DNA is TGTGCCAGCAGCCCTATCGGGGAAAGCGCCAATGAGCAGTTCTTC.

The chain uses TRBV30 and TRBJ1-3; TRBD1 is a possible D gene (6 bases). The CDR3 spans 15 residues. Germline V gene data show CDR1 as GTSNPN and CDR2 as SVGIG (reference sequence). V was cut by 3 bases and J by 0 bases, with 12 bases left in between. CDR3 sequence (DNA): TGTGCCTGGAGCGGGGACATACGCTCTGGAAACACCATATATTTT. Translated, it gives CAWSGDIRSGNTIYF.

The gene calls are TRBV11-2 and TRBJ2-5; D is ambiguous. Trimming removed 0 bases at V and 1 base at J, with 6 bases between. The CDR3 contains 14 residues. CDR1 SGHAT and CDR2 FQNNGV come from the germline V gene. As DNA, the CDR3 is TGTGCCAGCAGCTTAGAATGGCTCCAAGAGACCCAGTACTTC. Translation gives CASSLEWLQETQYF.

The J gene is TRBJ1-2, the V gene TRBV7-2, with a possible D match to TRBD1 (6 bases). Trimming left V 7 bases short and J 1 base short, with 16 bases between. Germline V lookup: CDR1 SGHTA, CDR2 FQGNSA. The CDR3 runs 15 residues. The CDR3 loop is CASTPGGSFNYGYTF. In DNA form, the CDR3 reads TGTGCCAGCACCCCGGGGGGCAGCTTTAACTATGGCTACACCTTC.

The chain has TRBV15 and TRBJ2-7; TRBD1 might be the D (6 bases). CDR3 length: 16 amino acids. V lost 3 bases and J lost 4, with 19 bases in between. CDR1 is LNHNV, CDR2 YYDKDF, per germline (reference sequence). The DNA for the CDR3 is TGTGCCACCAGCAGTCCAACAGGGACGGGATGGTACGAGCAGTACTTC. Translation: CATSSPTGTGWYEQYF.